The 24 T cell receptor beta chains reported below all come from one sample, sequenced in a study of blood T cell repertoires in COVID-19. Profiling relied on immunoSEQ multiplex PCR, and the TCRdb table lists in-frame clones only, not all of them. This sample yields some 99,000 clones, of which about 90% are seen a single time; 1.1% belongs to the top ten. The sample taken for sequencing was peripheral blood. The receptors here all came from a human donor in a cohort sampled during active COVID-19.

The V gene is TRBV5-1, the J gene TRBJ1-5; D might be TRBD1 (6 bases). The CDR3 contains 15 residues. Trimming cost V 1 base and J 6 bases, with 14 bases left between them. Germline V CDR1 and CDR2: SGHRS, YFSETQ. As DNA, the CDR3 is TGCGCCAGCAGCTTGTTCCCAGGGGAAGGTCAGCCCCAGCATTTT. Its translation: CASSLFPGEGQPQHF.

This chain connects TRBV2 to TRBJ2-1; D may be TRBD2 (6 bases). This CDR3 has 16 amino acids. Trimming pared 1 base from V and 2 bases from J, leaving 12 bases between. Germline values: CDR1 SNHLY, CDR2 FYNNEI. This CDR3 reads CASSEGGGITYNEQFF. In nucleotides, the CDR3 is TGTGCCAGCAGTGAAGGTGGCGGGATCACCTACAATGAGCAGTTCTTC. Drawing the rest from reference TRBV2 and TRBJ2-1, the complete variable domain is EPEVTQTPSHQVTQMGQEVILRCVPISNHLYFYWYRQILGQKVEFLVSFYNNEISEKSEIFDDQFSVERPDGSNFTLKIRSTKLEDSAMYFCASSEGGGITYNEQFFGPGTRLTVL.

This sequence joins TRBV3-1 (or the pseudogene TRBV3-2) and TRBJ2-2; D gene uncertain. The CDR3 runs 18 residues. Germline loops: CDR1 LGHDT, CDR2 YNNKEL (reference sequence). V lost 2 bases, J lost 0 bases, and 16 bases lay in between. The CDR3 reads CASSQYRDMTSNTGELFF. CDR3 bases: TGTGCCAGCAGCCAATACCGAGACATGACCTCGAACACCGGGGAGCTGTTTTTT.

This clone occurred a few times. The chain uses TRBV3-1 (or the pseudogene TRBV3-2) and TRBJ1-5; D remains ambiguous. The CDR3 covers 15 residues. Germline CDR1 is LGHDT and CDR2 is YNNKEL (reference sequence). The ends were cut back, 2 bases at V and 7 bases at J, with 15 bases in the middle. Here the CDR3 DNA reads TGTGCCAGCAGCCAAATCAACGCAGCGGGGCAGCCCCAGCATTTT. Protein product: CASSQINAAGQPQHF.

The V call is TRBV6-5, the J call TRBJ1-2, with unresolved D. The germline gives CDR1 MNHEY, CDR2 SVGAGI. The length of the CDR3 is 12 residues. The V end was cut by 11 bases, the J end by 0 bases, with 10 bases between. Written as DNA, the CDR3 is TGTGCCGGCCACCAATCTAACTATGGCTACACCTTC. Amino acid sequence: CAGHQSNYGYTF.

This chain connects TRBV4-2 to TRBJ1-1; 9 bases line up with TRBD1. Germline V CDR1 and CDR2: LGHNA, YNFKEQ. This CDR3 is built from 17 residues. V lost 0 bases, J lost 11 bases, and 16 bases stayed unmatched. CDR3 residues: CASSQDPKGTGTGSAFF. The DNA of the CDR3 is TGTGCCAGCAGCCAAGATCCGAAGGGAACCGGGACAGGGAGCGCTTTCTTT.

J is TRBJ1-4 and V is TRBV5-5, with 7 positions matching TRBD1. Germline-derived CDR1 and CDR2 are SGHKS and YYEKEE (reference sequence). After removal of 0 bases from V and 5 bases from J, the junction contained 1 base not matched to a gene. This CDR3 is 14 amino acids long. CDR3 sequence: CASSLVGGNEKLFF. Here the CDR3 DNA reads TGTGCCAGCAGCTTGGTAGGGGGCAATGAAAAACTGTTTTTT.

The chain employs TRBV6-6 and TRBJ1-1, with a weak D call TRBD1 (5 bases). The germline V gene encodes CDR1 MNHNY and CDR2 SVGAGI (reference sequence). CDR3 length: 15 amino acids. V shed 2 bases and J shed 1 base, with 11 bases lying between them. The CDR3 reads CASSYASGRNTEAFF. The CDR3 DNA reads TGTGCCAGCAGTTACGCCTCAGGGCGGAACACTGAAGCTTTCTTT.

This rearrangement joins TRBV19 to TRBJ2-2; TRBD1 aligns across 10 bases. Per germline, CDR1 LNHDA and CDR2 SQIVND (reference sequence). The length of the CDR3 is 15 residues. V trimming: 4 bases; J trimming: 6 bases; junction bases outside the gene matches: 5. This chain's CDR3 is CASSRQGAYAGELFF. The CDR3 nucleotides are TGTGCCAGTAGTAGACAGGGGGCCTACGCCGGGGAGCTGTTTTTT.

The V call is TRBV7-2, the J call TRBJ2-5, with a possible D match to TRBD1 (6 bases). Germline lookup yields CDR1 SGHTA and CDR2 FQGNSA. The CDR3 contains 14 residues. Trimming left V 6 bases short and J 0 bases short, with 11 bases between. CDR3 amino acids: CASSSTGYQETQYF. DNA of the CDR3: TGTGCCAGCAGTTCTACAGGGTACCAAGAGACCCAGTACTTC.

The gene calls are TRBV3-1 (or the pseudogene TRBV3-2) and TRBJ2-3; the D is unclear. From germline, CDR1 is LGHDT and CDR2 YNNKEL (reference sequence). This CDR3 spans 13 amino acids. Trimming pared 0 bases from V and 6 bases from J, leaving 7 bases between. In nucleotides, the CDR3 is TGTGCCAGCAGCCAAGATCCCCCGGATACGCAGTATTTT. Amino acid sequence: CASSQDPPDTQYF.

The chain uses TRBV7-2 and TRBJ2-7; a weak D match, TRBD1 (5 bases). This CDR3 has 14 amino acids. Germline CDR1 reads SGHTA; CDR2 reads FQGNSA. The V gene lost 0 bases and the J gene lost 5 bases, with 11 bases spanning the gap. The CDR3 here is CASSLAGRADEQYF. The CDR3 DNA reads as TGTGCCAGCAGCTTAGCCGGCAGGGCGGACGAGCAGTACTTC. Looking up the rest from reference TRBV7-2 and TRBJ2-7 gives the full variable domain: GAGVSQSPSNKVTEKGKDVELRCDPISGHTALYWYRQSLGQGLEFLIYFQGNSAPDKSGLPSDRFSAERTGGSVSTLTIQRTQQEDSAVYLCASSLAGRADEQYFGPGTRLTVT.

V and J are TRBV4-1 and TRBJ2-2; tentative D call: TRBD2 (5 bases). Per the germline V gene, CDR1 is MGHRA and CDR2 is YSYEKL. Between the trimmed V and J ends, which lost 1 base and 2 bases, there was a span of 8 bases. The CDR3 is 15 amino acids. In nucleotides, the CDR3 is TGCGCCAGCAGCCAAGGGACTTTCAACACCGGGGAGCTGTTTTTT. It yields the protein CASSQGTFNTGELFF.

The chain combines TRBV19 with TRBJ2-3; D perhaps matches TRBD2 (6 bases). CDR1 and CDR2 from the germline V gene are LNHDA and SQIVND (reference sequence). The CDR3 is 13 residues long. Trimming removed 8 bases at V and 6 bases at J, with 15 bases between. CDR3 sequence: CASVRQGGDTQYF. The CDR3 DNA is TGTGCCAGTGTACGGCAGGGAGGCGATACGCAGTATTTT. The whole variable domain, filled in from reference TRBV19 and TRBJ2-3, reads DGGITQSPKYLFRKEGQNVTLSCEQNLNHDAMYWYRQDPGQGLRLIYYSQIVNDFQKGDIAEGYSVSREKKESFPLTVTSAQKNPTAFYLCASVRQGGDTQYFGPGTRLTVL.

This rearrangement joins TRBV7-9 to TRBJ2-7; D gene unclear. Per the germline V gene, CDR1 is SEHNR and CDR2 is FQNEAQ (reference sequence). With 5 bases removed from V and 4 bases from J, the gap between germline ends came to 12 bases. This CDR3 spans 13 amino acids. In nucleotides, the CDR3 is TGTGCCAGCAGCCTCAGATCCGGGTACGAGCAGTACTTC. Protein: CASSLRSGYEQYF.

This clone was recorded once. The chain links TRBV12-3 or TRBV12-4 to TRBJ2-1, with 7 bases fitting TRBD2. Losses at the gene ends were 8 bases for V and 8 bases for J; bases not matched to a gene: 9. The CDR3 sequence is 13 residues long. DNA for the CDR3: TGTGCCAGCCGTGGCGGGGGTATGGATGAGCAGTTCTTC. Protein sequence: CASRGGGMDEQFF.

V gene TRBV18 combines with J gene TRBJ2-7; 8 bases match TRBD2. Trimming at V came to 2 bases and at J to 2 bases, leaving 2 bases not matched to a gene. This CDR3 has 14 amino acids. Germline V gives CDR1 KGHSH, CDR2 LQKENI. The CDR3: CASSPLGLAYEQYF. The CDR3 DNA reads TGTGCCAGCTCACCATTGGGACTAGCCTACGAGCAGTACTTC.

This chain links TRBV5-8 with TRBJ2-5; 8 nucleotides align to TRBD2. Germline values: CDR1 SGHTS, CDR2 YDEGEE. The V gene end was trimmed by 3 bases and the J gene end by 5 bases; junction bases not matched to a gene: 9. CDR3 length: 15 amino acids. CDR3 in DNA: TGTGCCAGCAGCTATACGGTGGGACTAGGGGAGACCCAGTACTTC. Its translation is CASSYTVGLGETQYF.

In DNA form, the CDR3 reads TGCAGTGCTAGTGGGGACAGTCAGCCCCAGCATTTT. Protein sequence: CSASGDSQPQHF. The rearrangement joins TRBV20-1 to TRBJ1-5; 7 bases are a match to TRBD1. CDR3 size: 12 residues. Germline V gene sequence: CDR1 DFQATT, CDR2 SNEGSKA (reference sequence). V gave up 3 bases and J gave up 6 bases; unmatched junction bases: 2.

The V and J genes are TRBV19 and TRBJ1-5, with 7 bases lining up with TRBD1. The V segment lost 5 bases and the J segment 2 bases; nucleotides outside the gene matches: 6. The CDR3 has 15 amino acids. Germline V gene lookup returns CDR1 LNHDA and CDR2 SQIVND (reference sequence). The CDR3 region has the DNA TGTGCCAGTAGTCCGAGGACAGGCGGCAATCAGCCCCAGCATTTT. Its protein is CASSPRTGGNQPQHF.

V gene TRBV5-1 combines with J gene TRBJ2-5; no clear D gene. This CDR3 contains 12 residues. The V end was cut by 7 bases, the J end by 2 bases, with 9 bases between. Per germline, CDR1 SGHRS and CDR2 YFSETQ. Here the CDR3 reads CASAEPQETQYF. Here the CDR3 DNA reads TGCGCCAGCGCGGAGCCGCAAGAGACCCAGTACTTC.

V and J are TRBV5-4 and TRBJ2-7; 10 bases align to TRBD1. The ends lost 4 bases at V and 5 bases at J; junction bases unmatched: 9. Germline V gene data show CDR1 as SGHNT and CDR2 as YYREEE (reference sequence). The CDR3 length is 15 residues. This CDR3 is CASSPFQGTGDEQYF. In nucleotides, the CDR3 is TGTGCCAGCAGCCCCTTTCAAGGGACAGGGGACGAGCAGTACTTC.

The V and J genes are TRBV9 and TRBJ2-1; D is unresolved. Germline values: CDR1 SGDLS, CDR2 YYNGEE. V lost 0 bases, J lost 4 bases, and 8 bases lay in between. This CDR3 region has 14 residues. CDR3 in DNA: TGTGCCAGCAGCGTAGAGGCGGTATACAATGAGCAGTTCTTC. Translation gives CASSVEAVYNEQFF. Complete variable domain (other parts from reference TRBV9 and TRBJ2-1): DSGVTQTPKHLITATGQRVTLRCSPRSGDLSVYWYQQSLDQGLQFLIQYYNGEERAKGNILERFSAQQFPDLHSELNLSSLELGDSALYFCASSVEAVYNEQFFGPGTRLTVL.

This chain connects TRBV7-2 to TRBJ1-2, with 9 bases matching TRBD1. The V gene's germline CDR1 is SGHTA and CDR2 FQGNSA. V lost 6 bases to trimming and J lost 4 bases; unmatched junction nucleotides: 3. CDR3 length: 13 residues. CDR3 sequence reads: CASSKTGGYGYTF. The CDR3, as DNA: TGTGCCAGCAGTAAGACAGGGGGCTATGGCTACACCTTC.